The 23 T cell receptor beta chains below come from one sample, sequenced in a study of graft-versus-host responses after intestinal transplantation. No antigen has been identified for these receptors. Assay used: immunoSEQ multiplex PCR; TCRdb lists only in-frame clones, some missing. This sample has approximately 86,000 clones, with 80% to 95% found just once. The input for sequencing was unstimulated CD8+ T cells sorted from spleen or lymph node cells, taken before transplant. The source is a human donor who was the organ donor for an intestinal transplant.

The rearrangement links TRBV19 to TRBJ1-5, with D hard to call. The V gene's germline CDR1 is LNHDA and CDR2 SQIVND (reference sequence). The CDR3 length is 13 residues. The V gene lost 3 bases and the J gene lost 4 bases, with 7 bases spanning the gap. The CDR3 DNA follows: TGTGCCAGTAGTATCCACATAAATCAGCCCCAGCATTTT. Encoded protein: CASSIHINQPQHF.

The V call is TRBV4-1, the J call TRBJ1-1, with TRBD1 matching over 11 bases. The CDR3 totals 16 residues. Germline V gives CDR1 MGHRA, CDR2 YSYEKL. Trimming cost V 7 bases and J 5 bases; bases outside gene matches: 12. CDR3 loop: CASTLGWDRGITEAFF. As DNA, the CDR3 is TGCGCCAGCACTCTTGGGTGGGACAGGGGGATTACTGAAGCTTTCTTT.

The chain combines TRBV28 with TRBJ2-7; D unclear. The CDR3 is made up of 11 amino acids. Germline V CDR1 and CDR2: MDHEN, SYDVKM. Between the trimmed V and J ends, which lost 3 bases and 6 bases, there was a span of 6 bases. CDR3 region: CASSFWSEQYF. Here the CDR3 DNA reads TGTGCCAGCAGTTTTTGGAGCGAGCAGTACTTC.

CDR3 nucleotide sequence: TGTGCCAGCAGCGTCGGGACAGGGGACACTGAAGCTTTCTTT. This encodes CASSVGTGDTEAFF. V is TRBV9 and J is TRBJ1-1; 10 positions agree with TRBD1. This CDR3 has 14 residues. CDR1 SGDLS and CDR2 YYNGEE come from the germline V gene. J gave up 3 bases and V 2 bases, and 1 base lay outside the gene matches.

The chain is built from TRBV30 and TRBJ2-5; 7 bases are a match to TRBD2. The J segment lost 1 base and the V segment lost 0 bases, leaving 5 bases of the junction unmatched. This CDR3 is 15 amino acids long. Germline lookup yields CDR1 GTSNPN and CDR2 SVGIG (reference sequence). CDR3 coding DNA: TGTGCCTGGAGTGTTCCAGCGGGGAGCCAAGAGACCCAGTACTTC. Residues: CAWSVPAGSQETQYF.

The chain combines TRBV7-9 with TRBJ1-1; D may be TRBD1 (6 bases). The CDR3 contains 15 residues. The germline V and J ends were trimmed by 5 bases and 6 bases, with 19 bases remaining between them. Germline lookup yields CDR1 SEHNR and CDR2 FQNEAQ (reference sequence). This CDR3 is CASSAPRDTGPEAFF. The DNA for the CDR3 is TGTGCCAGCAGCGCACCCCGGGACACGGGCCCTGAAGCTTTCTTT.

The chain links TRBV6-5 to TRBJ1-2; 8 positions match TRBD1. The CDR3 sequence is 13 residues long. V was pared by 2 bases and J by 9 bases, with 5 bases of the junction left unmatched. CDR1 MNHEY and CDR2 SVGAGI come from the germline V gene. The CDR3 DNA reads TGTGCCAGCAGTTACGGGACAGGTGTTCGCTACACCTTC. Translating it yields CASSYGTGVRYTF.

This clone was detected only once. CDR3 protein: CASSLSTSGAQETQYF. The DNA of the CDR3 is TGTGCCAGCAGTTTATCCACTAGCGGGGCCCAAGAGACCCAGTACTTC. This chain links TRBV27 with TRBJ2-5; TRBD2 agrees at 10 bases. Germline lookup yields CDR1 MNHEY and CDR2 SMNVEV (reference sequence). The J segment lost 1 base and the V segment lost 0 bases, leaving 2 bases of the junction unmatched. The CDR3 is 16 amino acids.

The J gene is TRBJ2-2, the V gene TRBV5-5, with D uncertain. CDR1 and CDR2 from the germline V gene are SGHKS and YYEKEE (reference sequence). The germline V and J ends were trimmed by 4 bases and 1 base, with 2 bases remaining between them. This CDR3 contains 12 residues. The CDR3 sequence is CASSLNTGELFF. CDR3 coding DNA: TGTGCCAGCAGCCTGAACACCGGGGAGCTGTTTTTT.

The chain joins TRBV11-2 to TRBJ2-1; 9 bases map to TRBD2. The CDR3 covers 15 residues. From germline, CDR1 is SGHAT and CDR2 FQNNGV. V lost 1 base, J lost 4 bases, and 2 bases stayed unmatched. The CDR3 coding sequence is TGTGCCAGCAGCTTAGCGCTAGCGGGGTACAATGAGCAGTTCTTC. The encoded protein is CASSLALAGYNEQFF.

CDR3 loop: CASSDSLNYNEQFF. The CDR3 nucleotides are TGTGCCAGCAGTGACTCCTTAAACTACAATGAGCAGTTCTTC. V is TRBV6-4 and J is TRBJ2-1, with D uncertain. V was shortened by 0 bases and J by 3 bases, with 6 bases between the two germline ends. The length of the CDR3 is 14 residues. In germline, CDR1 is MRHNA, CDR2 SNTAGT.

V is TRBV15 and J is TRBJ2-5; weak D call: TRBD2 (7 bases). The ends were cut back, 1 base at V and 0 bases at J, with 15 bases in the middle. CDR1 is LNHNV, CDR2 YYDKDF, per germline (reference sequence). The CDR3 consists of 17 residues. CDR3 sequence (DNA): TGTGCCACCAGCAGAGTTCCGAGGGGGGGATACCAAGAGACCCAGTACTTC. It codes for CATSRVPRGGYQETQYF. The variable domain in full, with the rest retrieved from reference TRBV15 and TRBJ2-5, is DAMVIQNPRYQVTQFGKPVTLSCSQTLNHNVMYWYQQKSSQAPKLLFHYYDKDFNNEADTPDNFQSRRPNTSFCFLDIRSPGLGDTAMYLCATSRVPRGGYQETQYFGPGTRLLVL.

V is TRBV19 and J is TRBJ2-5, with 7 bases identical to TRBD2. Trimming took 5 bases from V and 5 from J; bases not matched to a gene: 5. This CDR3 has 13 amino acids. CDR1 and CDR2 from the germline V gene are LNHDA and SQIVND (reference sequence). CDR3 protein: CASSWTGGETQYF. The DNA of the CDR3 is TGTGCCAGTAGTTGGACGGGGGGTGAGACCCAGTACTTC.

The J gene is TRBJ2-7, the V gene TRBV13; 9 nucleotides agree with TRBD2. This CDR3 spans 16 amino acids. With 3 bases clipped from V and 7 bases from J, the junction kept 13 bases outside the gene matches. Germline CDR1 and CDR2: PRHDT and FYEKMQ (reference sequence). The CDR3 DNA reads as TGTGCCAGCAGCTTCGGTCCCGGACTAGCGCGGCGGGAGCAGTACTTC. This codes for CASSFGPGLARREQYF.

J is TRBJ2-7 and V is TRBV27, with a possible D match to TRBD2 (5 bases). V lost 2 bases and J lost 4, with 12 bases in between. Germline CDR1 reads MNHEY; CDR2 reads SMNVEV (reference sequence). CDR3 length equals 14 residues. The CDR3 region has the DNA TGTGCCAGCAGTTTACGGGGTGTGGGATACGAGCAGTACTTC. Amino acid sequence: CASSLRGVGYEQYF.

J is TRBJ1-2 and V is TRBV5-1; 11 nucleotides line up with TRBD1. The trim removed 3 bases at V and 8 bases at J, leaving 0 bases unmatched. This CDR3 region has 12 residues. In germline, CDR1 is SGHRS, CDR2 YFSETQ. The CDR3, as DNA: TGCGCCAGCAGCTGGACAGGGGGCGGCTACACCTTC. It translates to CASSWTGGGYTF.

DNA for the CDR3: TGCGCCAGCAGCCAAGACTTATCGGGTGAGCAGTTCTTC. Translated: CASSQDLSGEQFF. V usage is TRBV4-3 and J usage is TRBJ2-1, with unresolved D. The CDR3 has 13 residues. Per germline, CDR1 LGHNA and CDR2 YSLEER. Trimming removed 0 bases at V and 9 bases at J, with 9 bases between.

This chain links TRBV21-1 with TRBJ2-3; TRBD2 reflects the table's D call only, with no check against the DNA. TRBV21-1 represents a pseudogene. The CDR3 extends over 17 amino acids. In DNA, the CDR3 is TGTGCCAGCAGCAAGACTAGCGGGGGGGCTTGTGCAGATACGCAGTATTTT. It translates to CASSKTSGGACADTQYF.

The chain carries TRBV30 and TRBJ2-7; D gene ambiguous. Germline CDR1 and CDR2: GTSNPN and SVGIG (reference sequence). CDR3 length: 13 residues. V lost 0 bases to trimming and J lost 2 bases, with 8 bases between them. The CDR3, as DNA: TGTGCCTGGAGTGTCAGGCTTACCTACGAGCAGTACTTC. Translating it yields CAWSVRLTYEQYF.

This clone showed up just a few times. The CDR3 DNA reads as TGTGCCAGCAGCTGGGAGGGTGGTGAAAAACTGTTTTTT. Encoded protein: CASSWEGGEKLFF. The V call is TRBV7-9, the J call TRBJ1-4; D ambiguous. CDR3 length equals 13 residues. The V gene's germline CDR1 is SEHNR and CDR2 FQNEAQ (reference sequence). The V end lost 4 bases, the J end lost 7 bases, and 10 bases lay between the germline ends.

The chain carries TRBV20-1 and TRBJ2-3; D not certain. Trimming cost V 6 bases and J 5 bases, with 9 bases left between them. CDR1 is DFQATT, CDR2 SNEGSKA, per germline (reference sequence). The CDR3 runs 11 residues. The CDR3 is CSATVGDTQYF. CDR3 DNA: TGCAGTGCCACAGTGGGAGATACGCAGTATTTT.

The chain carries TRBV6-4 and TRBJ2-3; TRBD1 matches 8 bases. The ends lost 8 bases at V and 0 bases at J; junction bases unmatched: 10. CDR1 is MRHNA and CDR2 is SNTAGT in the germline V gene. The CDR3 is 16 residues long. This CDR3 is CASSDATGGSTDTQYF. For the CDR3, the DNA is TGTGCCAGCTCCGACGCTACAGGGGGTAGCACAGATACGCAGTATTTT.

CDR3 amino acids: CASSQDNRDGDGYTF. The DNA for the CDR3 is TGCGCCAGCAGCCAAGATAACAGGGACGGAGATGGCTACACCTTC. The chain combines TRBV4-3 with TRBJ1-2; a possible D gene is TRBD1 (6 bases). This CDR3 is 15 amino acids long. Trimming stripped 0 bases from V and 6 bases from J, with 14 bases between. Germline V gene data show CDR1 as LGHNA and CDR2 as YSLEER.